The 16 T cell receptor beta chains reported below all come from one sample, sequenced in a study of human T cells and chemical hapten exposure. TCRdb recomputed calls from the 5' RACE reads with MiXCR, one row per CDR3 protein. The sample carries about 140,000 distinct CDR3 sequences, 4.1% recorded once. The template was total RNA from unfractionated whole blood. These receptors originate from a female donor in good health.

This clonotype showed up many times. This rearrangement joins TRBV29-1 to TRBJ2-1; D might be TRBD1 or TRBD2, each matching 6 bases. The CDR3 extends over 14 amino acids. Germline CDR1 SQVTM, CDR2 ANQGSEA. V lost 7 bases and J 5 bases, leaving 18 bases between the germline ends. The CDR3 coding sequence is TGCAGCGCCCTAGGGGGGCCGGGAAACAATGAGCAGTTCTTC. Amino acids: CSALGGPGNNEQFF.

The genes are TRBV11-3 and TRBJ2-3; no firm D call. The V end was cut by 1 base, the J end by 2 bases, with 10 bases between. Germline CDR1 reads SGHNT; CDR2 reads YENEEA. The CDR3 extends over 15 amino acids. The CDR3 nucleotides are TGTGCCAGCAGCTTAGTAGTGCTTAACACAGATACGCAGTATTTT. It yields the protein CASSLVVLNTDTQYF.

This clonotype came up many times. V is TRBV27 and J is TRBJ1-3; unclear D gene. Germline V CDR1 and CDR2: MNHEY, SMNVEV (reference sequence). CDR3 size: 15 residues. Trimming pared 10 bases from V and 0 bases from J, leaving 16 bases between. The CDR3 loop is CATKPDGSSGNTIYF. CDR3 sequence (DNA): TGTGCCACAAAACCGGACGGGAGCTCTGGAAACACCATATATTTT.

This clonotype was observed many times. The chain has TRBV27 and TRBJ2-7, with D perhaps being TRBD1 or TRBD2 (5 bases each). Trimming stripped 1 base from V and 6 bases from J, with 16 bases between. This CDR3 has 15 residues. Germline assignment: CDR1 MNHEY and CDR2 SMNVEV (reference sequence). The CDR3, as DNA: TGTGCCAGCAGTTTATTGAGGGGTCTATCCCTCGAGCAGTACTTC. It translates to CASSLLRGLSLEQYF.

This clonotype came up a few times. The chain uses TRBV5-1 and TRBJ1-1; D call uncertain. The germline V gene has CDR1 SGHRS and CDR2 YFSETQ. The CDR3 has 14 amino acids. V was shortened by 2 bases and J by 1 base, with 9 bases between the two germline ends. Here the CDR3 reads CASSFRPANTEAFF. CDR3 in DNA: TGCGCCAGCAGCTTCCGGCCCGCGAACACTGAAGCTTTCTTT.

The chain links TRBV3-1 to TRBJ2-2; TRBD2 is a possible D gene (6 bases). This CDR3 spans 16 amino acids. Trimming removed 4 bases from V and 6 bases from J, with 18 bases in between. Germline V CDR1 and CDR2: LGHDT, YNNKEL (reference sequence). The CDR3 region has the DNA TGTGCCAGCAGCCCACGGAGGGTAGGGGTAGCCGGGGAGCTGTTTTTT. Amino acid sequence: CASSPRRVGVAGELFF. Full variable domain (rest looked up from reference TRBV3-1 and TRBJ2-2): DTAVSQTPKYLVTQMGNDKSIKCEQNLGHDTMYWYKQDSKKFLKIMFSYNNKELIINETVPNRFSPKSPDKAHLNLHINSLELGDSAVYFCASSPRRVGVAGELFFGEGSRLTVL.

This clonotype was recorded many times. The V and J genes are TRBV7-2 and TRBJ1-5; D gene unclear. Trimming cost V 1 base and J 2 bases, with 9 bases left between them. Looked up from germline, CDR1 is SGHTA and CDR2 is FQGNSA. The CDR3 runs 15 residues. This CDR3 is CASSLGWMGNQPQHF. For the CDR3, the DNA is TGTGCCAGCAGCTTAGGATGGATGGGCAATCAGCCCCAGCATTTT.

Ten or more counts support this clonotype. V gene TRBV13 combines with J gene TRBJ2-3, with D hard to call. Trimming shortened V by 3 bases and J by 0 bases, and 13 bases separated the two germline ends. The CDR3 is made up of 16 amino acids. Per the germline V gene, CDR1 is PRHDT and CDR2 is FYEKMQ (reference sequence). The DNA for the CDR3 is TGTGCCAGCAGCTTCGAAAGGACCTCTAGCACAGATACGCAGTATTTT. This sequence encodes CASSFERTSSTDTQYF.

This clonotype showed up many times. The chain carries TRBV12-3 or TRBV12-4 and TRBJ2-2; D uncertain. The CDR3 loop spans 14 amino acids. V was cut by 3 bases and J by 5 bases, with 10 bases left in between. This CDR3 is CASSFQLLTGELFF. The DNA for the CDR3 is TGTGCCAGCAGTTTCCAACTTCTGACCGGGGAGCTGTTTTTT.

As for this clonotype: Given a much more abundant clone one base away, this may be a read error. The chain links TRBV7-3 to TRBJ2-3, with 8 bases aligning to TRBD2. The CDR3 runs 14 residues. Germline CDR1 is SGHTA and CDR2 is FQGTGA. The DNA of the CDR3 is TGTGCCAGCGCCGGGGGGGTCCCCCCAGAGACGCAGTATTTT. It encodes CASAGGVPPETQYF.

This clonotype is deemed medium-sized. J is TRBJ2-2 and V is TRBV6-4; tentatively, D is TRBD2 (6 bases). CDR3 length equals 16 residues. The V gene's germline CDR1 is MRHNA and CDR2 SNTAGT. Trimming took off 0 bases at V and 0 bases at J, with 8 bases between the two ends. CDR3 sequence: CASSDSPGANTGELFF. In nucleotides, the CDR3 is TGTGCCAGCAGTGACTCGCCGGGGGCGAACACCGGGGAGCTGTTTTTT.

The sample holds many counts of this clonotype. The chain combines TRBV28 with TRBJ2-6; no clear D gene. The CDR3 runs to 15 residues. From germline, CDR1 is MDHEN and CDR2 SYDVKM. With 3 bases removed from V and 1 base from J, the gap between germline ends came to 7 bases. This CDR3 reads CASSFVGSGANVLTF. The CDR3 region has the DNA TGTGCCAGCAGTTTTGTAGGTTCTGGGGCCAACGTCCTGACTTTC.

This clonotype was counted ten times or more. The V gene is TRBV9, the J gene TRBJ2-2; 11 bases are a match to TRBD1. The junction had 8 bases not matched to a gene; V was cut back by 4 bases and J by 6 bases. Germline V gives CDR1 SGDLS, CDR2 YYNGEE. The CDR3 is 16 residues long. The chain's CDR3 is CASSPRTGGNAGELFF. The DNA of the CDR3 is TGTGCCAGCAGCCCGAGGACAGGGGGCAATGCCGGGGAGCTGTTTTTT.

This clonotype was seen more than once but under ten times. The J gene is TRBJ2-2, the V gene TRBV7-9, with D hard to call. Germline assignment: CDR1 SEHNR and CDR2 FQNEAQ (reference sequence). The CDR3 consists of 13 residues. V was pared by 3 bases and J by 5 bases, with 7 bases between. The CDR3 loop is CASSFKGTGELFF. The CDR3 bases are TGTGCCAGCAGCTTTAAGGGAACCGGGGAGCTGTTTTTT. Supplemented by reference TRBV7-9 and TRBJ2-2, the full variable domain reads DTGVSQNPRHKITKRGQNVTFRCDPISEHNRLYWYRQTLGQGPEFLTYFQNEAQLEKSRLLSDRFSAERPKGSFSTLEIQRTEQGDSAMYLCASSFKGTGELFFGEGSRLTVL.

V gene TRBV5-1 combines with J gene TRBJ2-5; TRBD2 might be the D (5 bases). This CDR3 has 14 residues. V was trimmed by 5 bases and J by 2 bases, leaving 13 bases between them. Germline-derived CDR1 and CDR2 are SGHRS and YFSETQ. Here the CDR3 DNA reads TGCGCCAGCAGGGAGACGGGGAGACAAGAGACCCAGTACTTC. Encoded protein: CASRETGRQETQYF.

CDR3 DNA: TGTGCCAGCAGTTACTCACGGCGGGGTAGCTCCTACAATGAGCAGTTCTTC. The encoded protein is CASSYSRRGSSYNEQFF. The rearrangement links TRBV6-5 to TRBJ2-1; D may be TRBD2 (6 bases). The V and J ends lost 0 bases and 0 bases respectively, with 12 bases between them. CDR3 length: 17 residues. Per germline, CDR1 MNHEY and CDR2 SVGAGI.